A selection of T cell receptor beta chains follows, all from one sample in a study of CD8+ T cells in alopecia areata. Generated by immunoSEQ multiplex PCR, the TCRdb table keeps only in-frame clones and is missing some. The sample lists over 200,000 clones; around 62% were seen once. Specimen: CD4+ T cells sorted from blood, collected at week 0. The receptor set was obtained from a human donor with alopecia areata. The CDR3 runs from the conserved cysteine through the conserved F or W. Fields, in order: CDR3 DNA, CDR3 protein, D gene, V gene, clone size, J gene. The D gene is left open where the match is weak. A row's size may be missing; if present it is once, few, many or a size class.

DNA: TGTGCCAGCAGTGAATCATATCCCCTCCACTTT
CDR3: CASSESYPLHF
D: -
V: TRBV6-1
size: -
J: TRBJ1-6

DNA: TGTGCCAGCAGTGAGCAAGTTCACGGGGAGCTGTTTTTT
CDR3: CASSEQVHGELFF
D: -
V: TRBV2
size: -
J: TRBJ2-2

DNA: TGCAGCGTTGAAGATCTTAAGGGTTACACCATATATTTT
CDR3: CSVEDLKGYTIYF
D: -
V: TRBV29-1
size: -
J: TRBJ1-3

DNA: TGTGCCAGCAGCCGGATCGACAGGGATGTCGGGGAGCTGTTTTTT
CDR3: CASSRIDRDVGELFF
D: TRBD1
V: TRBV5-6
size: -
J: TRBJ2-2

DNA: TGTGCCAGCAGTGCCCTTGACGGCTGGACAGGGAACGAGCAGTACTTC
CDR3: CASSALDGWTGNEQYF
D: TRBD1
V: TRBV2
size: few
J: TRBJ2-7

DNA: TGTGCCAGTAGCAAGAGGTCGAACACTGAAGCTTTCTTT
CDR3: CASSKRSNTEAFF
D: -
V: TRBV19
size: -
J: TRBJ1-1

DNA: TGTGCTAGTGGTTTGGGACAGGGGGCAGCTTTCTTT
CDR3: CASGLGQGAAFF
D: TRBD1
V: TRBV12-5
size: few
J: TRBJ1-1

DNA: TGTGCCTGGAGTCCCAACAGCCCAAACATTCAGTACTTC
CDR3: CAWSPNSPNIQYF
D: -
V: TRBV30
size: -
J: TRBJ2-4

DNA: TGCAGCGCCTACTCCCCCGGCCAACTACCGTATGGCTACACCTTC
CDR3: CSAYSPGQLPYGYTF
D: -
V: TRBV29-1
size: few
J: TRBJ1-2

DNA: TGCGCCAGCAGCTTGGCCGGTATGACCGTACTGCCCACTGGGGCCAACGTCCTGACTTTC
CDR3: CASSLAGMTVLPTGANVLTF
D: -
V: TRBV5-1
size: -
J: TRBJ2-6

DNA: TGTGCCAGCTCATACAACTACGAGAAAACCTACGAGCAGTACTTC
CDR3: CASSYNYEKTYEQYF
D: -
V: TRBV18
size: few
J: TRBJ2-7

DNA: TGTGCCAGCAGCTTAGCTTCTAGTGAGCAGTTCTTC
CDR3: CASSLASSEQFF
D: -
V: TRBV7-9
size: -
J: TRBJ2-1

DNA: TGTGCCAGCAGCCAAGGAGGGCGTGCGGGGCCCGCAGCTTTCTTT
CDR3: CASSQGGRAGPAAFF
D: -
V: TRBV14
size: -
J: TRBJ1-1

DNA: TGCGCCAGCAGCCTCTGGACCGACAATGAGCAGTTCTTC
CDR3: CASSLWTDNEQFF
D: -
V: TRBV10-1
size: few
J: TRBJ2-1

DNA: TGTGCCAGCAGTTATCAGGTCGACAGGGGCGGCGAGCAGTACTTC
CDR3: CASSYQVDRGGEQYF
D: TRBD1
V: TRBV6-5
size: few
J: TRBJ2-7

DNA: TGTGCCAGCAGTACGACTGGGAGCTCCTACAATGAGCAGTTCTTC
CDR3: CASSTTGSSYNEQFF
D: -
V: TRBV27
size: -
J: TRBJ2-1

DNA: TGTGCCAGCAGTGCAGGGGAAGGGGAAAAACTGTTTTTT
CDR3: CASSAGEGEKLFF
D: -
V: TRBV2
size: -
J: TRBJ1-4

DNA: TGCGCCAGCAGCTTGGGGACAGGGGTCGGCTACACCTTC
CDR3: CASSLGTGVGYTF
D: TRBD1
V: TRBV5-1
size: once
J: TRBJ1-2

DNA: TGTGCCAGCAGTTCCATCCTGACAGCGAGCACTGAAGCTTTCTTT
CDR3: CASSSILTASTEAFF
D: -
V: TRBV6-5
size: -
J: TRBJ1-1

DNA: TGCGCCAGCAGCCAAGATTGGGCGGCGCAGTATTTT
CDR3: CASSQDWAAQYF
D: -
V: TRBV4-1
size: few
J: TRBJ2-3

DNA: TGTGCCAGCAGCTTAGCCCCGGTGCTGAACACTGAAGCTTTCTTT
CDR3: CASSLAPVLNTEAFF
D: -
V: TRBV7-6
size: -
J: TRBJ1-1

DNA: TGTGCCAGCAGTAACCGCCCTGGGACATTCGCTCAAGCTTTCTTT
CDR3: CASSNRPGTFAQAFF
D: -
V: TRBV6-5
size: once
J: TRBJ1-1

DNA: TGTGCCTGGAGTCGCCTGCTAGCGGGAGACAGCACAGATACGCAGTATTTT
CDR3: CAWSRLLAGDSTDTQYF
D: TRBD2
V: TRBV30
size: -
J: TRBJ2-3

DNA: TGCAGCGTTGGGCCGACAGGGGGCGCAGGGTATGGCTACACCTTC
CDR3: CSVGPTGGAGYGYTF
D: TRBD1
V: TRBV29-1
size: -
J: TRBJ1-2

DNA: TGCAGTGCTAGATTGGCGTACGAGCAGTACTTC
CDR3: CSARLAYEQYF
D: -
V: TRBV20-1
size: few
J: TRBJ2-7

DNA: TGTGCCAGCAGCACGGAGCGCTGGAGTGGGAACATTCAGTACTTC
CDR3: CASSTERWSGNIQYF
D: -
V: TRBV11-1
size: few
J: TRBJ2-4

DNA: TGCGCCAGCAGCCACACCGACGGGCCGAGTTTAGGAGCTTTCTTT
CDR3: CASSHTDGPSLGAFF
D: -
V: TRBV4-1
size: -
J: TRBJ1-1

DNA: TGTGCCTGGATTTCCGGGACAGGGATTTTGTATACTGAAGCTTTCTTT
CDR3: CAWISGTGILYTEAFF
D: TRBD1
V: TRBV30
size: -
J: TRBJ1-1

DNA: TGTGCCAGCAGCTTAGCGGGCGGCCTCCCTGAAGCTTTCTTT
CDR3: CASSLAGGLPEAFF
D: -
V: TRBV7-9
size: -
J: TRBJ1-1

DNA: TGCGCCAGCAGCCAGACCGGAACTATAGAACAAGAGACCCAGTACTTC
CDR3: CASSQTGTIEQETQYF
D: -
V: TRBV4-1
size: -
J: TRBJ2-5

DNA: TGCAGGCCCCAGGGGCCCTATGGCTACACCTTC
CDR3: CRPQGPYGYTF
D: -
V: TRBV20-1
size: -
J: TRBJ1-2

DNA: TGCGCCAGCAGCCTCCCCCGCGACAGAGCTGGAAACACCATATATTTT
CDR3: CASSLPRDRAGNTIYF
D: -
V: TRBV4-1
size: -
J: TRBJ1-3

DNA: TGTGCCAGCAGCTTAGGGCAGGGATATTCGGAGACCCAGTACTTC
CDR3: CASSLGQGYSETQYF
D: -
V: TRBV7-3
size: few
J: TRBJ2-5

DNA: TGCAGTGCTAGAGGGAACATTCAGTACTTC
CDR3: CSARGNIQYF
D: -
V: TRBV20-1
size: -
J: TRBJ2-4

DNA: TGTGCCAGCAGCTTATCGGGGCTAGAAAGCGAGCAGTTCTTC
CDR3: CASSLSGLESEQFF
D: -
V: TRBV7-3
size: few
J: TRBJ2-1

DNA: TGTGCCAGCAGCTCTCGGACAGGGGATATCGTAAACTATGGCTACACCTTC
CDR3: CASSSRTGDIVNYGYTF
D: TRBD1
V: TRBV7-9
size: few
J: TRBJ1-2

DNA: TGTGCCAGCAGCCCCACTAACAGGGAGAAAAACACTGAAGCTTTCTTT
CDR3: CASSPTNREKNTEAFF
D: -
V: TRBV5-4
size: -
J: TRBJ1-1

DNA: TGTGCCAGCAGCTTAACGGGGAGCACTGAAGCTTTCTTT
CDR3: CASSLTGSTEAFF
D: -
V: TRBV7-3
size: -
J: TRBJ1-1

DNA: TGCGCCAGCAGCTCTGGACAGGGACAGAGGGATGGCTACACCTTC
CDR3: CASSSGQGQRDGYTF
D: TRBD1
V: TRBV5-1
size: -
J: TRBJ1-2

DNA: TGCGCCAGCAGCCCCCGTCAGGTCGCTTCGGGGACTGAAGCTTTCTTT
CDR3: CASSPRQVASGTEAFF
D: -
V: TRBV4-1
size: few
J: TRBJ1-1

DNA: TGTGCCATCAGTGAGTACGGACAGCACTACACCTTC
CDR3: CAISEYGQHYTF
D: -
V: TRBV10-3
size: -
J: TRBJ1-2

DNA: TGTGCCAGCATCCACAGATTTGGCAAAAACATTCAGTACTTC
CDR3: CASIHRFGKNIQYF
D: -
V: TRBV6-1
size: -
J: TRBJ2-4

DNA: TGCAGCGTCCGACTAGCGGCCAGCTCCTACGAGCAGTACTTC
CDR3: CSVRLAASSYEQYF
D: TRBD2
V: TRBV29-1
size: -
J: TRBJ2-7

DNA: TGTGCCTGGAGTCTAGCGGGAGTCCGCCAGGAGACCCAGTACTTC
CDR3: CAWSLAGVRQETQYF
D: TRBD2
V: TRBV30
size: -
J: TRBJ2-5

DNA: TGTGCCAGCAGCTTAGACAGGACTCCCTCCTACGAGCAGTACTTC
CDR3: CASSLDRTPSYEQYF
D: -
V: TRBV5-4
size: few
J: TRBJ2-7

DNA: TGTGCCAGCAGCTTATTCCAGGGTGGGACTGAAGCTTTCTTT
CDR3: CASSLFQGGTEAFF
D: -
V: TRBV11-2
size: -
J: TRBJ1-1

DNA: TGCGCCAGCAGCACCGGACGGAGCTCTGGAAACACCATATATTTT
CDR3: CASSTGRSSGNTIYF
D: -
V: TRBV5-1
size: -
J: TRBJ1-3

DNA: TGCGCCAGCAGCTTGCACGGGGCCTCTGGGGCCAACGTCCTGACTTTC
CDR3: CASSLHGASGANVLTF
D: -
V: TRBV5-1
size: many
J: TRBJ2-6

DNA: TGTGCCCATGTTCAGGGGGCTACCTACAATGAGCAGTTCTTC
CDR3: CAHVQGATYNEQFF
D: TRBD1
V: TRBV30
size: -
J: TRBJ2-1

DNA: TGTGCCAGCAGCTCTAACCCCGACAGGGGTAAAGGAAACACCATATATTTT
CDR3: CASSSNPDRGKGNTIYF
D: TRBD1
V: TRBV7-9
size: few
J: TRBJ1-3

DNA: TGTGCCAGCAGTTTTTCCACCCGGGACAGGGGGCTTCCCTACGAGCAGTACTTC
CDR3: CASSFSTRDRGLPYEQYF
D: TRBD1
V: TRBV27
size: -
J: TRBJ2-7

DNA: TGTGCCAGCAGCCTAATTCGGGGCCCCTACAATGAGCAGTTCTTC
CDR3: CASSLIRGPYNEQFF
D: -
V: TRBV7-2
size: -
J: TRBJ2-1

DNA: TGTGCCAGCAGTTATAATCAGCCCCAGCATTTT
CDR3: CASSYNQPQHF
D: -
V: TRBV2
size: -
J: TRBJ1-5